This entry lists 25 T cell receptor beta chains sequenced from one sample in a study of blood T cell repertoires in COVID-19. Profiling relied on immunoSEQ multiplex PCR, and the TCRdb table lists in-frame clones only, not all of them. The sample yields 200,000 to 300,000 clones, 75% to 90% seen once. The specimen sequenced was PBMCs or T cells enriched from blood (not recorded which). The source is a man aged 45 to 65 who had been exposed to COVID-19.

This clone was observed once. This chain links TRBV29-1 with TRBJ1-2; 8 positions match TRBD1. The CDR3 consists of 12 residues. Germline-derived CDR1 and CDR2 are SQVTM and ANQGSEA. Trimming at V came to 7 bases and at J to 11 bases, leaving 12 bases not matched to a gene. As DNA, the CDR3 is TGCAGCGCCCGAGATCGACAGGGGACGTACACCTTC. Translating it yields CSARDRQGTYTF.

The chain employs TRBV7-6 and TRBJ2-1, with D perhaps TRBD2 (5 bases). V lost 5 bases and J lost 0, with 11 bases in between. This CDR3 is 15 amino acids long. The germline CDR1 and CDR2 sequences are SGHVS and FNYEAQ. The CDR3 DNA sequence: TGTGCCAGCAGCCTGACACTAGACTCCTACAATGAGCAGTTCTTC. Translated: CASSLTLDSYNEQFF.

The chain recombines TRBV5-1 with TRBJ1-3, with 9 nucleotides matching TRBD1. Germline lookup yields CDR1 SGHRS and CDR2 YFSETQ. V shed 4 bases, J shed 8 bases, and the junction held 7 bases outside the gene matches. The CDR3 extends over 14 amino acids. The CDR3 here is CASSPQGAADTIYF. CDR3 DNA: TGCGCCAGCAGCCCACAGGGGGCGGCGGACACCATATATTTT.

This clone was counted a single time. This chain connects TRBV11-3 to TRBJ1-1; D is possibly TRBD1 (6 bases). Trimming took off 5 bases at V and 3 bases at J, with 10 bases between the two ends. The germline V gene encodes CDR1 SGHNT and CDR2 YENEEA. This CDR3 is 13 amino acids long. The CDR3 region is CASSLGQYTEAFF. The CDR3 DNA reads TGTGCCAGCAGCCTAGGACAGTACACTGAAGCTTTCTTT.

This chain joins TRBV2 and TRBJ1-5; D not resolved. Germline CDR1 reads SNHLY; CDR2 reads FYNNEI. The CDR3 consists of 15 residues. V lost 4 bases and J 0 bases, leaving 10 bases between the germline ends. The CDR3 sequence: CASSAPGGSNQPQHF. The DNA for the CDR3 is TGTGCCAGCAGTGCCCCCGGTGGTAGCAATCAGCCCCAGCATTTT.

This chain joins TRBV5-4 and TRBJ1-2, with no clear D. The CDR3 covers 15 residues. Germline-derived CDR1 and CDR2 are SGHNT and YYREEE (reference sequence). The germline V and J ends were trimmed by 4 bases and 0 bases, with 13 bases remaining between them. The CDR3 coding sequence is TGTGCCAGCAGCCCCCAGGTTGCCTCTAACTATGGCTACACCTTC. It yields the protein CASSPQVASNYGYTF.

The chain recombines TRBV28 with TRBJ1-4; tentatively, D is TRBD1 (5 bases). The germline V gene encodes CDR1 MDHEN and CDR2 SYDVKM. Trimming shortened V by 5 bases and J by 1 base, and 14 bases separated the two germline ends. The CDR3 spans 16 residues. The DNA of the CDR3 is TGTGCCAGCAGTCGTGGGGGGGAACTAACTAATGAAAAACTGTTTTTT. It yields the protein CASSRGGELTNEKLFF.

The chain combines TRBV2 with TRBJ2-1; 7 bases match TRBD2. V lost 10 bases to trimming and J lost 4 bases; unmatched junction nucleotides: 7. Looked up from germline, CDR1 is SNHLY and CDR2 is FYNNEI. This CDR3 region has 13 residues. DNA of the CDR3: TGTGCCACCAGGGAGGGCGGGTACAATGAGCAGTTCTTC. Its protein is CATREGGYNEQFF.

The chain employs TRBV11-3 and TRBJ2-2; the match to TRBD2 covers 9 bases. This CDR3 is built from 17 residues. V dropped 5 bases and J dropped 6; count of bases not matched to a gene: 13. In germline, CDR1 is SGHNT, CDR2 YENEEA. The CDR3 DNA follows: TGTGCCAGCAGCACGGGAGCCCAGCGGGGGGCGGCCGGGGAGCTGTTTTTT. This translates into CASSTGAQRGAAGELFF.

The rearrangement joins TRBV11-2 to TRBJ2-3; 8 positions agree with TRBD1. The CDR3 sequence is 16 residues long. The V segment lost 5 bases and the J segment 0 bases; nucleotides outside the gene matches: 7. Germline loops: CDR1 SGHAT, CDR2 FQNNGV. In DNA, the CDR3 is TGTGCCAGCAGCCCTGACAGGGGTGACAGCACAGATACGCAGTATTTT. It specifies CASSPDRGDSTDTQYF.

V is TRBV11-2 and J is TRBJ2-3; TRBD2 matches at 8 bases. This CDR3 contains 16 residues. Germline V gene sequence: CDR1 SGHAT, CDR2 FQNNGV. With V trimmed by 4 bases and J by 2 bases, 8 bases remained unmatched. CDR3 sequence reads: CASSSLAGGSTDTQYF. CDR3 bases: TGTGCCAGCAGCTCCCTCGCGGGGGGCTCCACAGATACGCAGTATTTT.

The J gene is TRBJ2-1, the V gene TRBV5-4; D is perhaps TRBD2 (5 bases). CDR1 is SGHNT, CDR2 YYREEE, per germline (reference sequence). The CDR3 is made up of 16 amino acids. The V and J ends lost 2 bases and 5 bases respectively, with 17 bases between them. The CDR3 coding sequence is TGTGCCAGCAGCTTACGGTTTGGTTGGCGGGACAATGAGCAGTTCTTC. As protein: CASSLRFGWRDNEQFF.

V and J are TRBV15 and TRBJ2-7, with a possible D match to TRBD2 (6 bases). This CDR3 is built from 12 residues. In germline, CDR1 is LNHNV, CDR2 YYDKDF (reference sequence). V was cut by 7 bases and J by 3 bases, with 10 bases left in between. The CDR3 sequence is CATNREFYEQYV. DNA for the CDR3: TGTGCCACCAATCGGGAGTTCTACGAGCAGTACGTC.

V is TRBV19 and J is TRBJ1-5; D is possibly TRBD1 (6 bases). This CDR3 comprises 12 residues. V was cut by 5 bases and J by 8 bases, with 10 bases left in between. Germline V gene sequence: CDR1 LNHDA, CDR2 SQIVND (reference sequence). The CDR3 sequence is CASSDGQKPQHF. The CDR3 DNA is TGTGCCAGTAGTGACGGACAGAAGCCCCAGCATTTT.

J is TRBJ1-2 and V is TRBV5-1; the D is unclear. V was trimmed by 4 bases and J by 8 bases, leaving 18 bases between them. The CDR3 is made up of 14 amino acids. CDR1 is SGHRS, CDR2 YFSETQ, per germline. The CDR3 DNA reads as TGCGCCAGCAGCCCTGTAGAGGGATACGGCGGCTACACCTTC. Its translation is CASSPVEGYGGYTF. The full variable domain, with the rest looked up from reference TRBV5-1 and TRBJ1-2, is KAGVTQTPRYLIKTRGQQVTLSCSPISGHRSVSWYQQTPGQGLQFLFEYFSETQRNKGNFPGRFSGRQFSNSRSEMNVSTLELGDSALYLCASSPVEGYGGYTFGSGTRLTVV.

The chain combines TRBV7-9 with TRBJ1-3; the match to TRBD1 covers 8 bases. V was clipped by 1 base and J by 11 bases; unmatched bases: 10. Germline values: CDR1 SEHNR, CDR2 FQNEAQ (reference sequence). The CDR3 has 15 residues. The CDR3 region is CASSLGTGSNGAIYF. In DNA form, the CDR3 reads TGTGCCAGCAGCTTAGGGACAGGGTCCAATGGGGCCATATATTTT.

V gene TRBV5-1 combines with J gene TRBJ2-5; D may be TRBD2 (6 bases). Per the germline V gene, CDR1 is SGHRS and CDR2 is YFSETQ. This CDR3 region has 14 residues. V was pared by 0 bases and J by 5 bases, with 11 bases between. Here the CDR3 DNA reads TGCGCCAGCAGCTTGGGAAGGGACTTGGAGACCCAGTACTTC. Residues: CASSLGRDLETQYF.

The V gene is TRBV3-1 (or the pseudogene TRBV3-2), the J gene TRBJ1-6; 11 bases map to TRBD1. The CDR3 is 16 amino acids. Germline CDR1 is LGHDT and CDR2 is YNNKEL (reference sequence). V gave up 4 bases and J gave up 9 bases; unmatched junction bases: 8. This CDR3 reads CASSRTGGRLSSPLHF. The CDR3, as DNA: TGTGCCAGCAGCCGGACAGGGGGCCGATTATCTTCACCCCTCCACTTT.

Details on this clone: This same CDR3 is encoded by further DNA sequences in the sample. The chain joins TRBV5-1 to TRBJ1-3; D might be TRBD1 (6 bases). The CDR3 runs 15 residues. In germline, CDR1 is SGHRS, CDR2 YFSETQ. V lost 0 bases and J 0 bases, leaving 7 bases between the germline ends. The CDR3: CASSLATGSGNTIYF. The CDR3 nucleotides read TGCGCCAGCAGCTTGGCGACAGGCTCTGGAAACACCATATATTTT.

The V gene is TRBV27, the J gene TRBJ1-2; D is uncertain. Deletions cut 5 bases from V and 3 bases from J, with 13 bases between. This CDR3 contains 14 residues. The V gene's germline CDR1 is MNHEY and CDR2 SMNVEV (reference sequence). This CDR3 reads CASSPAGDDYGYTF. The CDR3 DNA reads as TGTGCCAGCAGTCCAGCCGGGGATGACTATGGCTACACCTTC.

CDR3 bases: TGTGCCAGCAGTTCACACTCGACAAGTAATGGCTACACCTTC. As protein: CASSSHSTSNGYTF. The rearrangement uses TRBV28 and TRBJ1-2; D unclear. Germline loops: CDR1 MDHEN, CDR2 SYDVKM. CDR3 length: 14 amino acids. V was clipped by 4 bases and J by 6 bases, with 15 bases between them.

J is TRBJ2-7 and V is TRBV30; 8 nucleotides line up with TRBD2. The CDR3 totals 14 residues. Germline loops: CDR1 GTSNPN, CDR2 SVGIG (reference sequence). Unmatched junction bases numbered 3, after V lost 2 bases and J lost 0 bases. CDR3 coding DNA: TGTGCCTGGAGTTTTAGCGGGGTCTCCTACGAGCAGTACTTC. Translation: CAWSFSGVSYEQYF.

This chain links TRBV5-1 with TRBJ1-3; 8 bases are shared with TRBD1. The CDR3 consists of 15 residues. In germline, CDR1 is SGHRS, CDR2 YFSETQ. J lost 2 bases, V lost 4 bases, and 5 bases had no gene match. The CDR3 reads CASSDRGDAGNTIYF. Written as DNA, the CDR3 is TGCGCCAGCAGCGACAGGGGAGACGCTGGAAACACCATATATTTT. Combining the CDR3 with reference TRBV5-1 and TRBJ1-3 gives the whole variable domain KAGVTQTPRYLIKTRGQQVTLSCSPISGHRSVSWYQQTPGQGLQFLFEYFSETQRNKGNFPGRFSGRQFSNSRSEMNVSTLELGDSALYLCASSDRGDAGNTIYFGEGSWLTVV.

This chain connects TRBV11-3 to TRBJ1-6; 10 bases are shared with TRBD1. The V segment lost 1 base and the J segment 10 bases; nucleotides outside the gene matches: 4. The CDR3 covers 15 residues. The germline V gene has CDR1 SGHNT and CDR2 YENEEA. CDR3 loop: CASSLGGQGRSPLHF. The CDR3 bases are TGTGCCAGCAGCTTAGGGGGACAGGGGAGGTCACCCCTCCACTTT. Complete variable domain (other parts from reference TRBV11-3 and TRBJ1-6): EAGVVQSPRYKIIEKKQPVAFWCNPISGHNTLYWYLQNLGQGPELLIRYENEEAVDDSQLPKDRFSAERLKGVDSTLKIQPAELGDSAVYLCASSLGGQGRSPLHFGNGTRLTVT.

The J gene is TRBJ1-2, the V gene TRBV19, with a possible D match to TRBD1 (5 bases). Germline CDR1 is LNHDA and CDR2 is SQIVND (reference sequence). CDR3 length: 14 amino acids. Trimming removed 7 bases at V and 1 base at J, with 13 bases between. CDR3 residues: CASMGQGHNYGYTF. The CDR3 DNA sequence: TGTGCCAGTATGGGTCAGGGTCATAACTATGGCTACACCTTC.